These 17 T cell receptor beta chains were sequenced from one sample in a study of patients and donors after allogeneic stem cell transplantation (TCRdb year 2020). The method behind the library was RT-PCR. Instrument on record: NextSeq 550. TCRdb itself trimmed the public reads at Q25 with fastp, ran MiXCR and retained productive beta chains. CDR3 protein sequences are deduplicated, and each keeps its most common genes and DNA. Present in this sample are about a million distinct CDR3 sequences, over 15% of which were seen just once. The ten largest clones capture roughly 6.4% of the sample. Sequenced input: blood, either unsorted or a sorted T cell fraction (not recorded which). These receptors all come from a human donor who was either an allogeneic HSCT recipient or a stem cell or donor lymphocyte infusion donor (not recorded which). It is not recorded whose cells these are; they may come from a transplant donor.

There are a few counts of this clonotype. The chain uses TRBV5-1 and TRBJ2-7; D may be TRBD2 (5 bases). The germline V gene has CDR1 SGHRS and CDR2 YFSETQ. Trimming pared 4 bases from V and 3 bases from J, leaving 8 bases between. This CDR3 comprises 12 residues. CDR3 in DNA: TGCGCCAGCAGCACCACTAGCTACGAGCAGTACTTC. Protein sequence: CASSTTSYEQYF.

The V and J genes are TRBV20-1 and TRBJ1-1; 7 nucleotides match TRBD1. Germline CDR1 is DFQATT and CDR2 is SNEGSKA (reference sequence). CDR3 size: 14 residues. V was pared by 0 bases and J by 3 bases, with 4 bases of the junction left unmatched. CDR3 bases: TGCAGTGCTAGAGATATGACAGGGCACACTGAAGCTTTCTTT. Its translation: CSARDMTGHTEAFF.

The V and J genes are TRBV3-1 and TRBJ2-5; the D is unclear. CDR3 length equals 12 residues. Looked up from germline, CDR1 is LGHDT and CDR2 is YNNKEL (reference sequence). Trimming left V 4 bases short and J 5 bases short, with 8 bases between. CDR3 amino acids: CASSRKSETQYF. CDR3 coding DNA: TGTGCCAGCAGCCGCAAGTCGGAGACCCAGTACTTC.

The rearrangement uses TRBV7-2 and TRBJ2-6; D might be TRBD2 (5 bases). Germline assignment: CDR1 SGHTA and CDR2 FQGNSA. The length of the CDR3 is 15 residues. V was clipped by 1 base and J by 4 bases, with 8 bases between them. CDR3 DNA sequence: TGTGCCAGCAGCTTAGAGAGGGCCGGGGCCAACGTCCTGACTTTC. Protein product: CASSLERAGANVLTF.

This clonotype has more than one count but fewer than ten. CDR3 DNA: TGCAGTGCTTCTGTCCCCTTTTCCTATGGCTACACCTTC. This sequence encodes CSASVPFSYGYTF. The rearrangement uses TRBV20-1 and TRBJ1-2; D is ambiguous. V was clipped by 5 bases and J by 4 bases, with 14 bases between them. This CDR3 comprises 13 residues. Germline assignment: CDR1 DFQATT and CDR2 SNEGSKA (reference sequence).

This clonotype has a handful of counts. The chain carries TRBV4-3 and TRBJ2-7, with a tentative D call TRBD1 (5 bases). V dropped 4 bases and J dropped 2 bases, with 15 bases sitting between them. The CDR3 length is 15 residues. Germline lookup yields CDR1 LGHNA and CDR2 YSLEER. The CDR3 coding sequence is TGCGCCAGCAGCCCAACCCAAACAGGAGCCTACGAGCAGTACTTC. This sequence encodes CASSPTQTGAYEQYF.

The genes are TRBV20-1 and TRBJ1-5; no clear D. V was clipped by 6 bases and J by 0 bases, with 12 bases between them. The CDR3 sequence is 14 residues long. Per germline, CDR1 DFQATT and CDR2 SNEGSKA (reference sequence). The DNA for the CDR3 is TGCAGTGCCCGTTCGGGTACTAGCAATCAGCCCCAGCATTTT. Translation gives CSARSGTSNQPQHF.

The CDR3: CASSQMIASRANNSPLHF. The CDR3 DNA reads as TGCGCCAGCAGCCAAATGATCGCATCCAGGGCCAATAATTCACCCCTCCACTTT. The V call is TRBV4-1, the J call TRBJ1-6; TRBD1 is a possible D gene (5 bases). This CDR3 contains 18 residues. The V gene's germline CDR1 is MGHRA and CDR2 YSYEKL. V lost 2 bases and J lost 5, with 19 bases in between.

The chain joins TRBV5-1 to TRBJ1-1; 7 bases line up with TRBD1. CDR3 length: 13 residues. Germline lookup yields CDR1 SGHRS and CDR2 YFSETQ. Germline trimming cut 3 bases from V and 4 bases from J; bases unmatched to any gene: 3. The CDR3 loop is CASSSDRFTEAFF. CDR3 bases: TGCGCCAGCAGCTCGGACAGGTTCACTGAAGCTTTCTTT.

The chain combines TRBV5-6 with TRBJ2-1, with 8 bases that match TRBD2. The CDR3 sequence is 16 residues long. The V gene end was trimmed by 1 base and the J gene end by 2 bases; junction bases not matched to a gene: 5. Germline lookup yields CDR1 SGHDT and CDR2 YYEEEE. CDR3 protein: CASSLFFGRAYNEQFF. In nucleotides, the CDR3 is TGTGCCAGCAGCTTGTTTTTCGGGAGGGCCTACAATGAGCAGTTCTTC.

This clonotype appeared a few times. The chain recombines TRBV6-5 with TRBJ1-3, with D unclear. Trimming left V 2 bases short and J 0 bases short, with 17 bases between. CDR1 and CDR2 (germline): MNHEY, SVGAGI. CDR3 length: 18 residues. CDR3 coding DNA: TGTGCCAGCAGTTACAGCCGTCGTCTTTCGAGCTCTGGAAACACCATATATTTT. Protein: CASSYSRRLSSSGNTIYF.

This clonotype has only a few counts. The gene calls are TRBV2 and TRBJ2-5; perhaps D is TRBD1 or TRBD2 (6 bases each). Per the germline V gene, CDR1 is SNHLY and CDR2 is FYNNEI. This CDR3 region has 15 residues. V was clipped by 5 bases and J by 3 bases, with 16 bases between them. This CDR3 reads CASSTARGDKETQYF. The CDR3 bases are TGTGCCAGCAGTACTGCAAGGGGGGATAAAGAGACCCAGTACTTC.

Only a few counts were recorded for this clonotype. CDR3 residues: CASSARTGFYGYTF. In nucleotides, the CDR3 is TGTGCCAGCAGCGCCCGTACAGGGTTTTATGGCTACACCTTC. The chain combines TRBV7-9 with TRBJ1-2, with D perhaps TRBD1 (6 bases). This CDR3 contains 14 residues. Trimming took off 5 bases at V and 5 bases at J, with 15 bases between the two ends. Germline CDR1 SEHNR, CDR2 FQNEAQ (reference sequence).

CDR3 region: CASSLTGGGQSYTF. The CDR3 DNA reads as TGCGCCAGCAGCTTGACGGGAGGCGGGCAGTCCTACACCTTC. The chain employs TRBV5-1 and TRBJ1-2; no reliable D call. There are 14 residues in the CDR3. From germline, CDR1 is SGHRS and CDR2 YFSETQ. The ends were cut back, 1 base at V and 10 bases at J, with 17 bases in the middle.

This clonotype came up a few times. CDR3: CASSQIRGEKLFF. In DNA, the CDR3 is TGTGCCAGCAGCCAGATACGGGGGGAAAAACTGTTTTTT. The genes are TRBV6-1 and TRBJ1-4; a possible D gene is TRBD1 (5 bases). This CDR3 has 13 residues. Germline V lookup: CDR1 MNHNS, CDR2 SASEGT. The ends were cut back, 6 bases at V and 8 bases at J, with 13 bases in the middle.

The chain links TRBV2 to TRBJ1-5; D ambiguous. The CDR3 contains 13 residues. CDR1 is SNHLY, CDR2 FYNNEI, per germline. Trimming left V 4 bases short and J 7 bases short, with 11 bases between. The CDR3 spells CASSGVLRQPQHF. The CDR3 bases are TGTGCCAGCAGTGGGGTTCTTAGGCAGCCCCAGCATTTT.

This clonotype was seen many times. This sequence joins TRBV12-3 or TRBV12-4 and TRBJ1-1; D is uncertain. Trimming stripped 8 bases from V and 1 base from J, with 5 bases between. The CDR3 has 11 amino acids. The CDR3 reads CASGWNTEAFF. The CDR3 bases are TGTGCCAGCGGGTGGAACACTGAAGCTTTCTTT.